The rows below give T cell receptor beta chains drawn from one sample of a study of immune evolution from preneoplasia to lung adenocarcinoma. Clones were sequenced by immunoSEQ multiplex PCR, and TCRdb holds only the in-frame ones, with some missing. The table has about 4,200 clones, approximately 79% seen once; the top ten hold about 30%. Sequencing input: FFPE invasive lung adenocarcinoma tissue. These receptors all come from a person between 35 and 60 years old with lung adenocarcinoma. Some clones in this sample may be carry-over from other donors' samples. Both conserved end residues are part of each CDR3. D genes are given only for firm matches. Part of the rows lack a size; the others show once, few, many or a class for expanded clones.

D: -; V: TRBV15; size: -; J: TRBJ1-3; DNA: TGTGCCACCAGCAGTTTAGGTGCGGGAACTGGAAACACCATATATTTT; CDR3: CATSSLGAGTGNTIYF
D: -; V: TRBV28; size: once; J: TRBJ1-5; DNA: TGTGCCAGCGGGGGACGGAAGAATCAGCCCCAGCATTTT; CDR3: CASGGRKNQPQHF
D: -; V: TRBV4-1; size: once; J: TRBJ1-1; DNA: TGCGCCAGCAGCCAAGAGAAACAGGGAAGGACTGAAGCTTTCTTT; CDR3: CASSQEKQGRTEAFF
D: TRBD2; V: TRBV6-4; size: -; J: TRBJ2-1; DNA: TGTGCCAGCAGTGGTAGCGGGGGGGGACATGAGCAGTTCTTC; CDR3: CASSGSGGGHEQFF
D: TRBD2; V: TRBV2; size: -; J: TRBJ2-7; DNA: TGTGCCAGCAGGAAAGCGGGAGAATCCTACGAGCAGTACTTC; CDR3: CASRKAGESYEQYF
D: -; V: TRBV29-1; size: -; J: TRBJ1-4; DNA: TGCAGTGCCGGGAGGGCCAGCGATGAAAAACTGTTTTTT; CDR3: CSAGRASDEKLFF
D: -; V: TRBV27; size: -; J: TRBJ2-2; DNA: TGTGCCAGCAGTTCCCCCGTGGAGGGGCGCAATGAGAAGAGTCGGAACACCGGGGAGCTGTTTTTT; CDR3: CASSSPVEGRNEKSRNTGELFF
D: -; V: TRBV2; size: -; J: TRBJ2-5; DNA: TGTGCCAGCAGTGAAGCGCTTATCTGGCGGGCGAAGACCCAGTACTTC; CDR3: CASSEALIWRAKTQYF
D: -; V: TRBV2; size: -; J: TRBJ1-5; DNA: TGTGCCAGCAGTGCTACCGGGACCCTTCAGCCCCAGCATTTT; CDR3: CASSATGTLQPQHF
D: -; V: TRBV30; size: -; J: TRBJ1-1; DNA: TGTGCCTGGAGTGCGGACGCCGGGAACACTGAAGCTTTCTTT; CDR3: CAWSADAGNTEAFF
D: -; V: TRBV7-2; size: -; J: TRBJ2-7; DNA: TGTGCCAGCAGCCGGGACCTCTCCTACGAGCAGTACTTC; CDR3: CASSRDLSYEQYF
D: -; V: TRBV7-6; size: few; J: TRBJ1-1; DNA: TGTGCCAGCAGCTCCGAAGAGGGGACTGAAGCTTTCTTT; CDR3: CASSSEEGTEAFF
D: TRBD1; V: TRBV5-1; size: -; J: TRBJ2-1; DNA: TGCGCCAGCAGCTTTGACAGGGTCGATGAGCAGTTCTTC; CDR3: CASSFDRVDEQFF
D: TRBD1; V: TRBV7-8; size: -; J: TRBJ2-7; DNA: TGTGCCAGCAGCTTATGGACAGGGAAAACCTACGAGCAGTACTTC; CDR3: CASSLWTGKTYEQYF
D: TRBD1; V: TRBV6-1; size: -; J: TRBJ2-1; DNA: TGTGCCAGCAGTGATCGACAGGGCACCTTCTCCTACAATGAGCAGTTCTTC; CDR3: CASSDRQGTFSYNEQFF
D: -; V: TRBV9; size: few; J: TRBJ1-2; DNA: TGTGCCAGCAGCGGAGGGGGTCGAGGCTATGGCTACACCTTC; CDR3: CASSGGGRGYGYTF
D: TRBD1; V: TRBV15; size: -; J: TRBJ1-2; DNA: TGTGCCACCAGCAGTCCTACAGGGGGAGGCTACACCTTC; CDR3: CATSSPTGGGYTF
D: -; V: TRBV4-1; size: -; J: TRBJ1-1; DNA: TGCGCCAGCAGCCAAGAGTTGGGTTTATGGCGGTCTGAAGCTTTCTTT; CDR3: CASSQELGLWRSEAFF